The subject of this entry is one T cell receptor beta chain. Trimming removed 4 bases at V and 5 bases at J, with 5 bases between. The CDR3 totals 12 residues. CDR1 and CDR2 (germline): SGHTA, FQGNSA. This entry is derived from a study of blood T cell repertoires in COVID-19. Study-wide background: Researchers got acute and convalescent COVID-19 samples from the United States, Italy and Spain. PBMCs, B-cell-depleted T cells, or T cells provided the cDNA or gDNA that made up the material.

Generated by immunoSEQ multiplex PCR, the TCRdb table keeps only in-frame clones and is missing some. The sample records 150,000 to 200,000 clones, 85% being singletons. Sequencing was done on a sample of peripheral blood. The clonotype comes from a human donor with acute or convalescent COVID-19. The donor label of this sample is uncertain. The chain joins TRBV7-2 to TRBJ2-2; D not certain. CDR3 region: CASSSFTGELFF. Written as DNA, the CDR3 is TGTGCCAGCAGCTCATTTACCGGGGAGCTGTTTTTT.